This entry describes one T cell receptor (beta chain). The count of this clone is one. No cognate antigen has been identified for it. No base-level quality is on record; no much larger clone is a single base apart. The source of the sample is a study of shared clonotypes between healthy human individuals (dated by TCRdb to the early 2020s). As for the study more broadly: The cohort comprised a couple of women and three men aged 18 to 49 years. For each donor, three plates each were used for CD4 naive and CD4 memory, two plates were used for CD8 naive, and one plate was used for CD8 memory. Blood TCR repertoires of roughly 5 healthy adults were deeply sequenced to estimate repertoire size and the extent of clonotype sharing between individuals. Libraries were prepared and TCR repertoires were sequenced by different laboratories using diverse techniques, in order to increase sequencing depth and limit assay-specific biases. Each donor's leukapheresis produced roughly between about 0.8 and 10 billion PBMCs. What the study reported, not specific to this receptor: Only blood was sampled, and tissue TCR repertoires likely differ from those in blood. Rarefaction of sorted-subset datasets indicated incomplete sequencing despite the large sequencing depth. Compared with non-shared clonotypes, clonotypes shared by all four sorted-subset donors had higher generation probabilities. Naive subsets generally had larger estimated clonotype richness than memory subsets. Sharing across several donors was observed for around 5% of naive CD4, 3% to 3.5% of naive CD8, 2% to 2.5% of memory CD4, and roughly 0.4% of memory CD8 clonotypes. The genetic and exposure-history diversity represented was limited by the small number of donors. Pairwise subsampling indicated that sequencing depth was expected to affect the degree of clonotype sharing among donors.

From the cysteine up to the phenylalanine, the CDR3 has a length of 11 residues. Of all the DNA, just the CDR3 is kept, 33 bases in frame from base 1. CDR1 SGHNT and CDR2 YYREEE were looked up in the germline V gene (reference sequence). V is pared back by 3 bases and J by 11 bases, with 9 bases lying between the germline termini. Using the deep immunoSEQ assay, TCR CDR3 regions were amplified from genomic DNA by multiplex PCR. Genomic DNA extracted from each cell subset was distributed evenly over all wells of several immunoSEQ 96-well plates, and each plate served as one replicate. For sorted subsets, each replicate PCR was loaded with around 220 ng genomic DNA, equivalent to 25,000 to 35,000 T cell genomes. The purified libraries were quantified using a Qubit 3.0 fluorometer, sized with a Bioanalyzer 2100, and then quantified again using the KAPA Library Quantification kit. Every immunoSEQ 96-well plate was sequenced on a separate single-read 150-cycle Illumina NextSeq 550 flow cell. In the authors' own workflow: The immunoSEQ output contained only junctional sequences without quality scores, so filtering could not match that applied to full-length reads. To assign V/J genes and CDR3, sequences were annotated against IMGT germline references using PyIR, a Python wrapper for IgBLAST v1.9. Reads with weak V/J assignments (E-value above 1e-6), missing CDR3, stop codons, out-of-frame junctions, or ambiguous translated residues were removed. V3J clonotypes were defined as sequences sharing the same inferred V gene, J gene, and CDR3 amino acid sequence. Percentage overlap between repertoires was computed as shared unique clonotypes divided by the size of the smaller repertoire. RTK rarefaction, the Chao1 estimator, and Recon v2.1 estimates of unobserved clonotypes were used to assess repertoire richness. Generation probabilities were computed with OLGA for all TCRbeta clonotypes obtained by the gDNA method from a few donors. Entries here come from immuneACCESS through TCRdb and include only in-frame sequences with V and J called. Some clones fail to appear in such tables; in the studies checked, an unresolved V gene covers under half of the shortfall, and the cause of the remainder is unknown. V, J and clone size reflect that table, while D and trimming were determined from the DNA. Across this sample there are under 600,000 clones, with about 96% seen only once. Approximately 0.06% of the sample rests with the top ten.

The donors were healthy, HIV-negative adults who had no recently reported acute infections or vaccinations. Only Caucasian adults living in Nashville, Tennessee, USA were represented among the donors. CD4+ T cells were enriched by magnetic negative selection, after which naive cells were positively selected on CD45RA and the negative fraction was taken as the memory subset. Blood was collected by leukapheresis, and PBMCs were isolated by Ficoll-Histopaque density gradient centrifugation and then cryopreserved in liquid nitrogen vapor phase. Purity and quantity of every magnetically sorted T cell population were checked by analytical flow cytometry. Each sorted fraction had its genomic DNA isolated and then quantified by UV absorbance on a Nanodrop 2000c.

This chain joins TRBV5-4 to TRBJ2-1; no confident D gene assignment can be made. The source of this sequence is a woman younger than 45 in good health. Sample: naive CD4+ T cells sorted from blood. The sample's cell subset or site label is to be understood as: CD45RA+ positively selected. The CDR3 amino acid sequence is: CASSSSGQQFF. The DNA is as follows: TGTGCCAGCAGCTCCTCAGGTCAGCAGTTCTTC.